Below are 15 T cell receptor beta chains sequenced from a single sample in a study of blood T cell repertoires in COVID-19 (TCRdb year 2020). Library preparation was by the immunoSEQ multiplex PCR assay. In TCRdb, the immuneACCESS table is reduced to in-frame sequences with V and J assigned. These tables do not hold every clone; where another copy was compared, an unresolved V gene accounts for under half, and the others remain unexplained. This sample has 200,000 to 250,000 clones in its table, and roughly 84% of those were observed once. The ten largest clones capture approximately 2.5% of the sample. Sequenced input: peripheral blood. These receptors all come from a woman aged 55 to 70 with acute or convalescent COVID-19.

Notes on this clone: Because the CDR3's place on the DNA is in doubt, the DNA is left out and the CDR3 is given as listed by TCRdb. The CDR3 loop is CASTSGQGKPGANVLTF. V is TRBV9 and J is TRBJ2-6; the table's D call, TRBD1, was not checked against the DNA. CDR1 and CDR2 (germline): SGDLS, YYNGEE. The CDR3 has 17 residues if both end residues are counted.

The V and J genes are TRBV4-2 and TRBJ2-1; TRBD2 is a possible D gene (7 bases). V lost 3 bases, J lost 6 bases, and 15 bases lay in between. Germline V gene data show CDR1 as LGHNA and CDR2 as YNFKEQ. This CDR3 region has 15 residues. CDR3 protein: CASSQAGAYRNEQFF. The CDR3 nucleotides read TGTGCCAGCAGCCAGGCGGGGGCCTACCGCAATGAGCAGTTCTTC.

This clone has more than one count but fewer than ten. This chain uses TRBV7-2 with TRBJ1-1; the D gene is possibly TRBD1 (6 bases). There are 14 residues in the CDR3. CDR1 and CDR2 (germline): SGHTA, FQGNSA. V lost 1 base, J lost 7 bases, and 13 bases lay in between. Here the CDR3 DNA reads TGTGCCAGCAGCTTAGTGCAGGGGTGGGGTGAAGCTTTCTTT. The encoded protein is CASSLVQGWGEAFF.

V is TRBV19 and J is TRBJ1-5; D possibly corresponds to TRBD1 (6 bases). This CDR3 contains 14 residues. Germline V gene sequence: CDR1 LNHDA, CDR2 SQIVND (reference sequence). V was shortened by 11 bases and J by 3 bases, with 17 bases between the two germline ends. In DNA form, the CDR3 reads TGTGCCGCCGAACCGACAGGCCTCAATCAGCCCCAGCATTTT. It yields the protein CAAEPTGLNQPQHF.

The gene calls are TRBV5-5 and TRBJ2-1; D ambiguous. The ends were cut back, 0 bases at V and 8 bases at J, with 6 bases in the middle. Germline-derived CDR1 and CDR2 are SGHKS and YYEKEE (reference sequence). The CDR3 has 12 residues. The DNA for the CDR3 is TGTGCCAGCAGCTTGGCCATGTATGAGCAGTTCTTC. As protein: CASSLAMYEQFF.

The V gene is TRBV6-7, the J gene TRBJ2-3; 16 bases match TRBD2. TRBV6-7 is an ORF for which the function is uncertain. CDR3 length equals 20 residues. V shed 2 bases and J 2 bases; nucleotides not matched to a gene: 10. CDR3 nucleotides: TGTGCCAGCAGTTACCCCTCCGGGACTAGCGGGGGGGTTAACACAGATACGCAGTATTTT. This sequence encodes CASSYPSGTSGGVNTDTQYF.

The chain uses TRBV6-6 and TRBJ2-7; possibly TRBD1 for D (5 bases). This CDR3 region has 13 residues. The V gene's germline CDR1 is MNHNY and CDR2 SVGAGI (reference sequence). V lost 4 bases to trimming and J lost 7 bases, with 14 bases between them. CDR3: CASSSPQKGEQYF. DNA of the CDR3: TGTGCCAGCAGTTCCCCCCAAAAGGGGGAGCAGTACTTC.

The chain combines TRBV12-3 or TRBV12-4 with TRBJ2-5; 7 bases agree with TRBD2. The V and J ends lost 4 bases and 6 bases, in that order; junction bases with no gene match: 5. The length of the CDR3 is 13 residues. The DNA for the CDR3 is TGTGCCAGCAGTTCGGGGGGAGGGAAGACCCAGTACTTC. Translated: CASSSGGGKTQYF.

The rearrangement joins TRBV3-1 (or the pseudogene TRBV3-2) to TRBJ2-2, with D possibly being TRBD2 (5 bases). The ends were cut back, 1 base at V and 4 bases at J, with 10 bases in the middle. The length of the CDR3 is 15 residues. Germline loops: CDR1 LGHDT, CDR2 YNNKEL (reference sequence). The CDR3 spells CASSQGRGGTGELFF. In nucleotides, the CDR3 is TGTGCCAGCAGCCAAGGACGGGGTGGCACCGGGGAGCTGTTTTTT.

This chain connects TRBV28 to TRBJ1-3, with 7 bases matching TRBD1. CDR3 length equals 14 residues. The germline gives CDR1 MDHEN, CDR2 SYDVKM. V lost 8 bases to trimming and J lost 0 bases; unmatched junction nucleotides: 4. This CDR3 reads CASEQGYSGNTIYF. The CDR3 DNA is TGTGCCAGCGAACAGGGGTACTCTGGAAACACCATATATTTT.

The chain's CDR3 is CASSQGGSPRSGNTIYF. In nucleotides, the CDR3 is TGTGCCAGCAGTCAGGGGGGCAGTCCCCGCTCTGGAAACACCATATATTTT. The V and J genes are TRBV28 and TRBJ1-3; 7 nucleotides match TRBD1. The CDR3 has 17 amino acids. Germline V gene data show CDR1 as MDHEN and CDR2 as SYDVKM. After removal of 5 bases from V and 0 bases from J, the junction contained 10 bases not matched to a gene.

This clone has only one observation. The V gene is TRBV5-8, the J gene TRBJ2-7; no clear D. The CDR3 contains 13 residues. Germline V gene data show CDR1 as SGHTS and CDR2 as YDEGEE. Trimming shortened V by 5 bases and J by 4 bases, and 13 bases separated the two germline ends. The CDR3 here is CASRPGLGYEQYF. The CDR3 region has the DNA TGTGCCAGCAGGCCGGGTTTGGGTTACGAGCAGTACTTC.

The CDR3 reads CASSPMDRAEAFF. The DNA of the CDR3 is TGTGCCAGCAGCCCAATGGACAGGGCCGAAGCTTTCTTT. This chain uses TRBV7-9 with TRBJ1-1, with TRBD1 matching 8 bases. Germline CDR1 reads SEHNR; CDR2 reads FQNEAQ (reference sequence). V gave up 5 bases and J gave up 8 bases; unmatched junction bases: 7. This CDR3 has 13 residues. The whole variable domain, remainder taken from reference TRBV7-9 and TRBJ1-1, is DTGVSQNPRHKITKRGQNVTFRCDPISEHNRLYWYRQTLGQGPEFLTYFQNEAQLEKSRLLSDRFSAERPKGSFSTLEIQRTEQGDSAMYLCASSPMDRAEAFFGQGTRLTVV.

In this sample, this clone turned up a few times. The chain has TRBV5-1 and TRBJ2-1; D gene uncertain. The CDR3 loop spans 15 amino acids. V lost 0 bases and J lost 0, with 7 bases in between. The germline V gene has CDR1 SGHRS and CDR2 YFSETQ. The CDR3 region has the DNA TGCGCCAGCAGCTTGGCTCCGGGCTCCTACAATGAGCAGTTCTTC. Translating it yields CASSLAPGSYNEQFF.

CDR3 residues: CASSRYPLNDEAFF. CDR3 in DNA: TGTGCCAGCAGCCGCTACCCTTTGAATGATGAAGCTTTCTTT. The rearrangement links TRBV6-5 to TRBJ1-1; the D is unclear. The ends were cut back, 6 bases at V and 7 bases at J, with 18 bases in the middle. The CDR3 covers 14 residues. The germline gives CDR1 MNHEY, CDR2 SVGAGI.